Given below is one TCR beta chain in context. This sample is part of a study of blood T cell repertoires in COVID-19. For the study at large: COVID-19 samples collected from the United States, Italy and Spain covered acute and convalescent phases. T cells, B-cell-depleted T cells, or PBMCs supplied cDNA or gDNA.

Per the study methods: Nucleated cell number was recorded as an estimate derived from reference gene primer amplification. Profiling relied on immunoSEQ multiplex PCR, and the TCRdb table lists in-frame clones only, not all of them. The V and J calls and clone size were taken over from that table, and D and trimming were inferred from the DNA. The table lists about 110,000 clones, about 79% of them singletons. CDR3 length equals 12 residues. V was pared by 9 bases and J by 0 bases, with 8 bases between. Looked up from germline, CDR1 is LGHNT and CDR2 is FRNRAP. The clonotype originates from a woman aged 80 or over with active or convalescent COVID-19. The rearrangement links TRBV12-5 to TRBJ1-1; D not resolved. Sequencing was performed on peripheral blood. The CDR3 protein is CASLGVNTEAFF. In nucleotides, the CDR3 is TGTGCTAGCCTCGGAGTGAACACTGAAGCTTTCTTT.